The 26 T cell receptor beta chains below all came from one sample that was sequenced in a study of T cell clones after liver transplantation. The table came from immunoSEQ multiplex PCR; TCRdb's copy has only in-frame clones and leaves some out. The sample has more than 75,000 clones, about 82% seen once. The source was CD4+ T cells from blood, collected almost 47 months after liver transplant. These receptors all come from a human patient who received a liver transplant. Some T cells may be graft donor cells.

The chain is built from TRBV7-3 and TRBJ2-7; tentatively, D is TRBD1 or TRBD2 (5 bases each). There are 15 residues in the CDR3. Trimming took off 4 bases at V and 3 bases at J, with 16 bases between the two ends. The V gene's germline CDR1 is SGHTA and CDR2 FQGTGA. The CDR3 bases are TGTGCCAGCAGCTCAATTGGGGACCGAGACTACGAGCAGTACTTC. Protein sequence: CASSSIGDRDYEQYF.

The chain recombines TRBV28 with TRBJ1-4, with a tentative D call TRBD1 (5 bases). The ends were cut back, 10 bases at V and 5 bases at J, with 11 bases in the middle. The CDR3 runs to 12 residues. Germline lookup yields CDR1 MDHEN and CDR2 SYDVKM. CDR3 in DNA: TGTGCCATCGGGGGTCTGAATGAAAAACTGTTTTTT. Protein product: CAIGGLNEKLFF.

V usage is TRBV5-1 and J usage is TRBJ2-3, with a possible D match to TRBD1 (6 bases). V was trimmed by 3 bases and J by 3 bases, leaving 11 bases between them. The CDR3 runs to 14 residues. CDR1 and CDR2 (germline): SGHRS, YFSETQ. CDR3 residues: CASSYLGGTDTQYF. The CDR3, as DNA: TGCGCCAGCAGCTACCTAGGGGGTACAGATACGCAGTATTTT.

The chain has TRBV7-8 and TRBJ1-1; D gene unclear. This CDR3 is 12 amino acids long. Germline V gives CDR1 SGHVS, CDR2 FQNEAQ. V lost 2 bases and J lost 4, with 5 bases in between. In DNA, the CDR3 is TGTGCCAGCAGCTTAACGGGCACTGAAGCTTTCTTT. This translates into CASSLTGTEAFF.

The V gene is TRBV28, the J gene TRBJ2-7; a possible D gene is TRBD2 (5 bases). The CDR3 is made up of 11 amino acids. Germline V lookup: CDR1 MDHEN, CDR2 SYDVKM. Trimming took off 8 bases at V and 7 bases at J, with 12 bases between the two ends. The DNA for the CDR3 is TGTGCCAGCCGGGGAGTCGGGGAGCAGTACTTC. It yields the protein CASRGVGEQYF. The variable domain in full, completed from reference TRBV28 and TRBJ2-7, reads DVKVTQSSRYLVKRTGEKVFLECVQDMDHENMFWYRQDPGLGLRLIYFSYDVKMKEKGDIPEGYSVSREKKERFSLILESASTNQTSMYLCASRGVGEQYFGPGTRLTVT.

This clone was observed once. The gene calls are TRBV7-9 and TRBJ2-1, with 14 nucleotides matching TRBD2. CDR3 length equals 15 residues. V was pared by 4 bases and J by 6 bases, with 2 bases of the junction left unmatched. The germline gives CDR1 SEHNR, CDR2 FQNEAQ (reference sequence). CDR3 amino acids: CASSSGLAGVNEQFF. The CDR3 nucleotides are TGTGCCAGCAGCTCGGGACTAGCGGGAGTCAATGAGCAGTTCTTC.

This chain links TRBV25-1 with TRBJ2-3; 7 nucleotides match TRBD2. V was clipped by 3 bases and J by 2 bases; unmatched bases: 8. CDR3 length equals 16 residues. Germline V gives CDR1 MGHDK, CDR2 SYGVNS. CDR3 DNA sequence: TGTGCCAGCAGTGAGGCGCCTAGCGGATTCACAGATACGCAGTATTTT. Translated: CASSEAPSGFTDTQYF. Variable domain in full (rest from reference TRBV25-1 and TRBJ2-3): EADIYQTPRYLVIGTGKKITLECSQTMGHDKMYWYQQDPGMELHLIHYSYGVNSTEKGDLSSESTVSRIRTEHFPLTLESARPSHTSQYLCASSEAPSGFTDTQYFGPGTRLTVL.

The chain employs TRBV2 and TRBJ1-5, with unresolved D. The CDR3 runs to 14 residues. Trimming removed 5 bases at V and 2 bases at J, with 10 bases between. The V gene's germline CDR1 is SNHLY and CDR2 FYNNEI. CDR3 nucleotide sequence: TGTGCCAGCAGTTCCCGGGAAGGCAATCAGCCCCAGCATTTT. Translating it yields CASSSREGNQPQHF. Variable domain in full (rest from reference TRBV2 and TRBJ1-5): EPEVTQTPSHQVTQMGQEVILRCVPISNHLYFYWYRQILGQKVEFLVSFYNNEISEKSEIFDDQFSVERPDGSNFTLKIRSTKLEDSAMYFCASSSREGNQPQHFGDGTRLSIL.

This clone appeared once. CDR3: CASSHPRGFHSNQPQHF. The CDR3 nucleotides are TGTGCCAGCAGCCACCCTCGGGGGTTCCATAGCAATCAGCCCCAGCATTTT. This chain links TRBV11-2 with TRBJ1-5; D is possibly TRBD1 (5 bases). This CDR3 contains 17 residues. Germline CDR1 reads SGHAT; CDR2 reads FQNNGV. The ends were cut back, 5 bases at V and 0 bases at J, with 17 bases in the middle.

The chain combines TRBV28 with TRBJ1-1; the D is unclear. Trimming cost V 4 bases and J 1 base, with 13 bases left between them. Looked up from germline, CDR1 is MDHEN and CDR2 is SYDVKM. The CDR3 length is 15 residues. CDR3 amino acids: CASSSLRWQNTEAFF. CDR3 sequence (DNA): TGTGCCAGCAGTTCACTAAGGTGGCAGAACACTGAAGCTTTCTTT.

This clone has only a few counts. The chain uses TRBV15 and TRBJ2-1, with D uncertain. Germline CDR1 is LNHNV and CDR2 is YYDKDF (reference sequence). This CDR3 comprises 15 residues. Trimming removed 1 base at V and 3 bases at J, with 10 bases between. Here the CDR3 DNA reads TGTGCCACCAGCAGAGTGTTTTTAGACTACAATGAGCAGTTCTTC. Its translation is CATSRVFLDYNEQFF.

The rearrangement uses TRBV11-3 and TRBJ2-3; D is undetermined. V was clipped by 1 base and J by 3 bases, with 11 bases between them. Germline CDR1 reads SGHNT; CDR2 reads YENEEA. This CDR3 has 15 amino acids. The CDR3 spells CASSLVWAPTDTQYF. The CDR3 DNA follows: TGTGCCAGCAGCTTAGTCTGGGCCCCGACAGATACGCAGTATTTT.

The chain is built from TRBV20-1 and TRBJ2-1; no clear D. CDR1 and CDR2 (germline): DFQATT, SNEGSKA (reference sequence). The CDR3 runs to 11 residues. V was clipped by 3 bases and J by 8 bases, with 8 bases between them. This CDR3 reads CSASLVHEQFF. Here the CDR3 DNA reads TGCAGTGCTAGTCTAGTCCATGAGCAGTTCTTC.

J is TRBJ1-5 and V is TRBV11-3, with D possibly matching TRBD1 (6 bases). V was cut by 0 bases and J by 5 bases, with 20 bases left in between. This CDR3 spans 18 amino acids. Germline V gene sequence: CDR1 SGHNT, CDR2 YENEEA. CDR3 sequence (DNA): TGTGCCAGCAGCTTAGATAGGGGCGCCAGGGACAAGGATCAGCCCCAGCATTTT. As protein: CASSLDRGARDKDQPQHF.

The rearrangement joins TRBV2 to TRBJ1-3; no firm D call. V was clipped by 5 bases and J by 0 bases, with 14 bases between them. Germline assignment: CDR1 SNHLY and CDR2 FYNNEI. The CDR3 covers 16 residues. The CDR3 DNA sequence: TGTGCCAGCAGTTTAGAATCGGTAATCTCTGGAAACACCATATATTTT. This gives the protein CASSLESVISGNTIYF.

The CDR3 here is CSVGASSTDTQYF. CDR3 bases: TGCAGCGTTGGAGCTTCTAGCACAGATACGCAGTATTTT. The J gene is TRBJ2-3, the V gene TRBV29-1; D gene ambiguous. Per germline, CDR1 SQVTM and CDR2 ANQGSEA. The V end was cut by 4 bases, the J end by 0 bases, with 8 bases between. The CDR3 totals 13 residues.

The chain couples TRBV6-1 to TRBJ1-4, with a tentative D call TRBD1 (5 bases). The length of the CDR3 is 13 residues. The V and J ends lost 7 bases and 8 bases respectively, with 14 bases between them. The germline V gene has CDR1 MNHNS and CDR2 SASEGT. The CDR3 region has the DNA TGTGCCAGCATGGGGGGGGGTGGAGAAAAACTGTTTTTT. Protein product: CASMGGGGEKLFF.

This chain links TRBV5-1 with TRBJ2-3; no firm D call. Trimming stripped 0 bases from V and 4 bases from J, with 9 bases between. Looked up from germline, CDR1 is SGHRS and CDR2 is YFSETQ. This CDR3 region has 14 residues. The CDR3 region is CASSLAFGADTQYF. The CDR3 DNA is TGCGCCAGCAGCTTGGCTTTTGGGGCAGATACGCAGTATTTT.

The chain employs TRBV14 and TRBJ2-1; the match to TRBD1 covers 8 bases. The J segment lost 7 bases and the V segment lost 0 bases, leaving 5 bases of the junction unmatched. Germline V gene lookup returns CDR1 SGHDN and CDR2 FVKESK. This CDR3 has 15 amino acids. CDR3 sequence reads: CASSQDRQGRNEQFF. In nucleotides, the CDR3 is TGTGCCAGCAGCCAAGATAGACAGGGGAGGAATGAGCAGTTCTTC.

The chain employs TRBV14 and TRBJ2-6; 7 positions agree with TRBD1. This CDR3 region has 17 residues. V shed 4 bases and J 5 bases; nucleotides not matched to a gene: 11. The germline CDR1 and CDR2 sequences are SGHDN and FVKESK. CDR3: CASSPTLQGPRANVLTF. The CDR3 DNA is TGTGCCAGCAGCCCTACACTACAGGGGCCCAGGGCCAACGTCCTGACTTTC.

CDR3 nucleotide sequence: TGTGCCAGCAGTTTATGGAGGGGGAGCGGAAACACCATATATTTT. Encoded protein: CASSLWRGSGNTIYF. This chain uses TRBV28 with TRBJ1-3; possible D gene TRBD1, 6 bases. Germline values: CDR1 MDHEN, CDR2 SYDVKM. V gave up 0 bases and J gave up 4 bases, with 10 bases separating them. This CDR3 contains 15 residues.

The V call is TRBV27, the J call TRBJ2-7; possible D gene TRBD2, 5 bases. The V end was cut by 4 bases, the J end by 3 bases, with 16 bases between. The CDR3 contains 15 residues. From germline, CDR1 is MNHEY and CDR2 SMNVEV (reference sequence). The CDR3 here is CASSSSTPGFYEQYF. The CDR3 coding sequence is TGTGCCAGCAGTTCCTCGACCCCGGGGTTCTACGAGCAGTACTTC.

CDR3 DNA: TGCGCCAGCACCCCGGGAGGGACTAGCGGATACACAGATACGCAGTATTTT. Its protein is CASTPGGTSGYTDTQYF. This chain joins TRBV5-1 and TRBJ2-3; TRBD2 aligns across 11 bases. The V segment lost 6 bases and the J segment 2 bases; nucleotides outside the gene matches: 11. The CDR3 length is 17 residues. The germline gives CDR1 SGHRS, CDR2 YFSETQ.

The V call is TRBV7-2, the J call TRBJ2-1; 8 nucleotides line up with TRBD2. The CDR3 loop spans 16 amino acids. Germline values: CDR1 SGHTA, CDR2 FQGNSA. V was clipped by 4 bases and J by 3 bases; unmatched bases: 8. The CDR3 coding sequence is TGTGCCAGCAGCTCACGCCCGCTAGCGGGCTACAATGAGCAGTTCTTC. Protein sequence: CASSSRPLAGYNEQFF. Using reference TRBV7-2 and TRBJ2-1 for the parts outside the CDR3, the full variable domain is GAGVSQSPSNKVTEKGKDVELRCDPISGHTALYWYRQSLGQGLEFLIYFQGNSAPDKSGLPSDRFSAERTGGSVSTLTIQRTQQEDSAVYLCASSSRPLAGYNEQFFGPGTRLTVL.

This chain links TRBV7-9 with TRBJ2-7, with 7 bases that match TRBD2. V dropped 1 base and J dropped 4; count of bases not matched to a gene: 4. Per the germline V gene, CDR1 is SEHNR and CDR2 is FQNEAQ (reference sequence). The CDR3 loop spans 14 amino acids. The CDR3 coding sequence is TGTGCCAGCAGCTTAGGTAGCGGGTATTACGAGCAGTACTTC. Protein sequence: CASSLGSGYYEQYF.

CDR3 bases: TGTGCCTGGAGTGTTGGACAGGGGATCCGCAATCAGCCCCAGCATTTT. It codes for CAWSVGQGIRNQPQHF. The chain joins TRBV30 to TRBJ1-5; 9 nucleotides line up with TRBD1. The length of the CDR3 is 16 residues. Per germline, CDR1 GTSNPN and CDR2 SVGIG (reference sequence). V gave up 0 bases and J gave up 2 bases; unmatched junction bases: 5.